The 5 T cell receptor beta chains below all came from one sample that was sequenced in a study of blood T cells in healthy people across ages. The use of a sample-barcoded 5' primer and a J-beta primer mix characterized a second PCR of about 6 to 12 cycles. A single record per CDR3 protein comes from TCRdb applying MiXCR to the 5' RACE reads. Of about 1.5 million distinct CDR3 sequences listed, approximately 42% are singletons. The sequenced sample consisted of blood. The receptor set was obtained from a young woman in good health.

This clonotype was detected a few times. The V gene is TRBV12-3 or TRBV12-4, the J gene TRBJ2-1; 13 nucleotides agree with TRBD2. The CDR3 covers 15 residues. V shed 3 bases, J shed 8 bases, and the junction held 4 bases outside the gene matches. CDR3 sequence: CASSLWTSGRDEQFF. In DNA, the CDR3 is TGTGCCAGCAGTTTGTGGACTAGCGGGAGAGATGAGCAGTTCTTC.

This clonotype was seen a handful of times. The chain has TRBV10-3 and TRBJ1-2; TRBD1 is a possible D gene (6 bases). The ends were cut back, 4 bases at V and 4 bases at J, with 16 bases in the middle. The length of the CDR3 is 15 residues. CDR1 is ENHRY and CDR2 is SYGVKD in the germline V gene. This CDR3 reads CAISAQTGFFYGYTF. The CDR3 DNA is TGTGCCATCAGTGCCCAGACAGGTTTTTTCTATGGCTACACCTTC.

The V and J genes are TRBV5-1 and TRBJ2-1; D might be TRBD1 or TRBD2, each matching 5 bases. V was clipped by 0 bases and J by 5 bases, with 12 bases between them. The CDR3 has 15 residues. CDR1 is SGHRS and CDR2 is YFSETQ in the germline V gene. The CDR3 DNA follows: TGCGCCAGCAGCTTGGCTGGGACCTTGGACAATGAGCAGTTCTTC. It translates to CASSLAGTLDNEQFF.

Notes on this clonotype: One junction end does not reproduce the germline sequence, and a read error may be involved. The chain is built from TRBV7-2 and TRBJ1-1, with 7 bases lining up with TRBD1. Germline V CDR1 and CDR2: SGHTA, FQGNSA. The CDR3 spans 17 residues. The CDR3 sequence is CASSTQLGDSYDTKAFF. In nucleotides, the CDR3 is TGTGCCAGCAGCACCCAACTGGGGGACAGTTACGACACTAAAGCTTTCTTT. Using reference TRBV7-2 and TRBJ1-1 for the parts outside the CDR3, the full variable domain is GAGVSQSPSNKVTEKGKDVELRCDPISGHTALYWYRQSLGQGLEFLIYFQGNSAPDKSGLPSDRFSAERTGGSVSTLTIQRTQQEDSAVYLCASSTQLGDSYDTKAFFGQGTRLTVV.

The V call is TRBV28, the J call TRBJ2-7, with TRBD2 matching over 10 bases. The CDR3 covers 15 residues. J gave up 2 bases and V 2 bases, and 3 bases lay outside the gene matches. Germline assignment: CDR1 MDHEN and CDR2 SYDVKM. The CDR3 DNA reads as TGTGCCAGCAGTTTAACTACTAGCGGGACCTACGAGCAGTACTTC. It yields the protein CASSLTTSGTYEQYF.